This note documents a single TCR beta chain sequence. Its target is unknown. This likely stems from a read error, as it lies one base from a far larger clone. The time point was: newly diagnosed GD, antithyroid drugs for less than 3 months. From PBMCs, RNA was extracted and then used to make the TCR library. CDR1 SNHLY and CDR2 FYNNEI come from the germline V gene. The CDR3 runs 13 residues. Arm-PCR of CDR3 regions and iRepertoire HTBI primers were the basis on which TCR beta libraries were built. Using its own MiXCR run on the multiplex PCR reads, TCRdb lists one record per CDR3 protein. Among about 220,000 distinct CDR3 sequences listed, roughly 19% were seen once. The entry originates in a study of regulatory T cells in long-lasting Graves disease. Study details: Those Graves' patients who were newly diagnosed had been on antithyroid drugs under 3 months.

Notes on the study in general: Persistent patients shared more public clonotypes (2,741) than newly diagnosed patients (roughly 960).

These same data were also listed under a study on T cells in Graves' hyperthyroidism and ophthalmopathy. That study adds: Absent ophthalmopathy progression within 18 months defined stable Graves' hyperthyroidism. Patients with uncontrolled infections, other autoimmune diseases, pregnancy or lactation were excluded.

The starting material was peripheral blood mononuclear cells (PBMCs), obtained at new diagnosis, from a patient treated with antithyroid drugs. The sequence derives from a woman aged 25 to 45 with Graves disease. V is TRBV2 and J is TRBJ2-1; 10 bases are shared with TRBD2. With the DNA end fitting TRBJ2-5 better, the J assignment may be wrong. CDR3 protein: CAIHAAGGETQYF. In DNA form, the CDR3 reads TGTGCCATCCACGCAGCGGGAGGGGAGACCCAGTACTTC.